This T cell receptor beta chain was sequenced during a study of cytomegalovirus exposure and HLA in healthy donors. The CDR3 has 16 residues. CDR1 is MNHEY and CDR2 is SVGAGI in the germline V gene. J was trimmed by 4 bases and V by 0 bases; bases with no gene match: 5. In the PCR, 60 Vbeta and 13 Jbeta primers were used. Here immunoSEQ multiplex PCR was the method, and the copy in TCRdb shows in-frame clones only, minus some. The table shows approximately 120,000 clones, with about 74% occurring only once. This clone was observed once. The TCR sequence derives from a woman between 45 and 65 years old in good health and CMV-seropositive. V is TRBV6-5 and J is TRBJ2-1, with 8 bases lining up with TRBD2. Sequencing input: PBMCs. The DNA of the CDR3 is TGTGCCAGCAGTTACTCGGCCACTAGCGGTTACAATGAGCAGTTCTTC. Translated: CASSYSATSGYNEQFF.